This TCR beta chain was sequenced during a study of blood T cell repertoires in COVID-19. About the research overall: The origin of the acute and convalescent COVID-19 samples was the United States, Italy and Spain. T cells, B-cell-depleted T cells, or PBMCs supplied cDNA or gDNA.

Clinical history reported by participants formed the basis on which cohorts were assigned. Original processing notes: Estimated nucleated cell counts came from reference gene primer amplification. Libraries were prepared by immunoSEQ multiplex PCR; TCRdb keeps only in-frame clonotypes and omits some of them. V and J calls and clone size are those listed in that table; D and trimming were worked out from the DNA. The profile shows about 320,000 clones, about 89% of them singletons. The TCR originated in a man aged 60 to 69 who had recovered from COVID-19. Sequenced: PBMCs or T cells enriched from blood (not recorded which).

Written as DNA, the CDR3 is TGCAGCGGGGGGACTAGTCTTCGCTTCAATGAGCAGTTCTTC. Encoded protein: CSGGTSLRFNEQFF. This chain joins TRBV29-1 and TRBJ2-1; 8 bases line up with TRBD2. The CDR3 extends over 14 amino acids. V trimming: 7 bases; J trimming: 6 bases; junction bases outside the gene matches: 11. Looked up from germline, CDR1 is SQVTM and CDR2 is ANQGSEA.